This entry lists 12 T cell receptor beta chains sequenced from one sample in a study of vaccination and CD4 T cells after COVID-19. The treatment here: roughly 10-day PBMC culture with coronavirus spike peptide pools or control peptides (ViraFEST assay). Once obtained from cultured CD4+ T cells, the DNA was sequenced using the Oncomine TCR Beta short-read assay. One entry per CDR3 protein results from TCRdb running MiXCR on the PCR reads. The sample carries over 10,000 distinct CDR3 sequences, 56% recorded once. No antigen has been assigned to these receptors. Sequenced: CD4+ T cells from blood, cultured in vitro. The receptor source for this set is a human donor who had recovered from COVID-19.

A few counts support this clonotype. The V and J genes are TRBV6-5 and TRBJ1-5, with D hard to call. Looked up from germline, CDR1 is MNHEY and CDR2 is SVGAGI. The CDR3 consists of 14 residues. Trimming took 4 bases from V and 0 from J, leaving 7 bases between them. CDR3 nucleotide sequence: TGTGCCAGCAGTTTCGAGTATAGCAATCAGCCCCAGCATTTT. As protein: CASSFEYSNQPQHF.

The V call is TRBV12-3 or TRBV12-4, the J call TRBJ2-7, with 8 bases identical to TRBD1. The V gene end was trimmed by 5 bases and the J gene end by 2 bases; junction bases not matched to a gene: 11. There are 16 residues in the CDR3. CDR3 region: CASSVLVGTGTYEQYF. Written as DNA, the CDR3 is TGTGCCAGCAGTGTCCTCGTCGGGACAGGTACCTACGAGCAGTACTTC.

The chain links TRBV24-1 to TRBJ2-2; 15 bases align to TRBD2. Germline loops: CDR1 KGHDR, CDR2 SFDVKD. Trimming removed 4 bases from V and 1 base from J; junction bases left unmatched: 3. The CDR3 has 18 residues. The CDR3 sequence is CATSEPGLAGGNTGELFF. In DNA form, the CDR3 reads TGTGCCACCAGTGAACCGGGACTAGCGGGAGGGAACACCGGGGAGCTGTTTTTT.

In this sample, this clonotype turned up a few times. V and J are TRBV20-1 and TRBJ2-7, with 11 positions matching TRBD2. Trimming at V came to 5 bases and at J to 5 bases, leaving 8 bases not matched to a gene. Germline lookup yields CDR1 DFQATT and CDR2 SNEGSKA (reference sequence). The CDR3 has 14 amino acids. CDR3 sequence: CSAPMGLAADEQYF. CDR3 sequence (DNA): TGCAGTGCTCCGATGGGACTAGCGGCCGACGAGCAGTACTTC.

This clonotype showed up just a few times. The rearrangement joins TRBV7-9 to TRBJ1-3, with TRBD1 as a possible D gene (5 bases). Per the germline V gene, CDR1 is SEHNR and CDR2 is FQNEAQ (reference sequence). The germline V and J ends were trimmed by 5 bases and 0 bases, with 20 bases remaining between them. The CDR3 has 18 residues. As DNA, the CDR3 is TGTGCCAGCAGCCTCGGGGGAGGGGCCCGAAGCTCTGGAAACACCATATATTTT. It is translated as CASSLGGGARSSGNTIYF.

CDR3 amino acids: CASTLLGQETQYF. The CDR3 bases are TGTGCCAGCACCCTACTCGGTCAAGAGACCCAGTACTTC. The V and J genes are TRBV2 and TRBJ2-7, with no clear D. The J call is doubtful: the DNA matches TRBJ2-5 better. This CDR3 spans 13 amino acids. Germline V gene sequence: CDR1 SNHLY, CDR2 FYNNEI.

This chain links TRBV6-1 with TRBJ1-5, with D hard to call. Trimming removed 5 bases at V and 11 bases at J, with 10 bases between. Per the germline V gene, CDR1 is MNHNS and CDR2 is SASEGT. CDR3 length: 11 amino acids. The CDR3 nucleotides are TGTGCCAGCAGTCACCTTAGGTCCCAGCATTTT. Protein: CASSHLRSQHF.

Here the CDR3 DNA reads TGTGCCAGCAGCTTAGGTGGCCGATTGAACACTGAAGCTTTCTTT. Translated: CASSLGGRLNTEAFF. The V and J genes are TRBV7-2 and TRBJ1-1; D remains ambiguous. V was cut by 1 base and J by 0 bases, with 9 bases left in between. Germline CDR1 is SGHTA and CDR2 is FQGNSA. The CDR3 is 15 amino acids.

This clonotype has a handful of counts. The genes are TRBV20-1 and TRBJ1-5; unclear D gene. V was cut by 3 bases and J by 9 bases, with 12 bases left in between. Germline assignment: CDR1 DFQATT and CDR2 SNEGSKA (reference sequence). The CDR3 consists of 12 residues. CDR3 amino acids: CSARTETRPQHF. In DNA form, the CDR3 reads TGCAGTGCTAGGACCGAGACAAGGCCCCAGCATTTT.

This sequence joins TRBV6-1 and TRBJ1-2; TRBD1 agrees at 7 bases. Per germline, CDR1 MNHNS and CDR2 SASEGT. The J segment lost 5 bases and the V segment lost 6 bases, leaving 9 bases of the junction unmatched. The CDR3 has 14 amino acids. The CDR3 region is CASRVETGTYGYTF. The DNA of the CDR3 is TGTGCCAGCAGGGTGGAGACAGGGACATATGGCTACACCTTC.

This clonotype was observed a handful of times. The V and J genes are TRBV2 and TRBJ2-5; D unresolved. The CDR3 contains 11 residues. V lost 7 bases to trimming and J lost 3 bases, with 6 bases between them. In germline, CDR1 is SNHLY, CDR2 FYNNEI. This CDR3 is CASTLEETQYF. As DNA, the CDR3 is TGTGCCAGCACCCTGGAAGAGACCCAGTACTTC. The complete variable domain, with remaining parts taken from reference TRBV2 and TRBJ2-5, reads EPEVTQTPSHQVTQMGQEVILRCVPISNHLYFYWYRQILGQKVEFLVSFYNNEISEKSEIFDDQFSVERPDGSNFTLKIRSTKLEDSAMYFCASTLEETQYFGPGTRLLVL.

The chain joins TRBV7-2 to TRBJ2-7; 11 nucleotides align to TRBD1. The CDR3 has 15 amino acids. After removal of 4 bases from V and 2 bases from J, the junction contained 4 bases not matched to a gene. Germline V gene data show CDR1 as SGHTA and CDR2 as FQGNSA. The CDR3 sequence: CASSWRTGGAYEQYF. DNA of the CDR3: TGTGCCAGCAGCTGGAGGACAGGGGGCGCCTACGAGCAGTACTTC.